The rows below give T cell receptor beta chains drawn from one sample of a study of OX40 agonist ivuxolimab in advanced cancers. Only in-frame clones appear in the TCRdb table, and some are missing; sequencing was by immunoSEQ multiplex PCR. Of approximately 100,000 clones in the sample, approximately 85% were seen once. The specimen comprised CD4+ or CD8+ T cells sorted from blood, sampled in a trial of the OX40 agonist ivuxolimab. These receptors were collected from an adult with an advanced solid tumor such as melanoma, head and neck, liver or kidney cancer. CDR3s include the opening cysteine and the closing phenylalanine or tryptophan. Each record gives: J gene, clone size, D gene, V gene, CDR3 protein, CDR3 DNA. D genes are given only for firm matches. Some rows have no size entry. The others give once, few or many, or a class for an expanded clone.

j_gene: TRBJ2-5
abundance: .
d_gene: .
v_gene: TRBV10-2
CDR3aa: CASSEKLVTQYF
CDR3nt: TGCGCCAGCAGTGAAAAGTTGGTGACCCAGTACTTC

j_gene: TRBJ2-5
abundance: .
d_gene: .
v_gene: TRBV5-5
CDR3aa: CASSLSSMWETQYF
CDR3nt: TGTGCCAGCAGCTTGAGTAGCATGTGGGAGACCCAGTACTTC

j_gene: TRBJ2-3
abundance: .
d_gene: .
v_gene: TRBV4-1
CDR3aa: CASSQGSASASTDTQYF
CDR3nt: TGCGCCAGCAGCCAAGGTTCGGCTAGCGCAAGCACAGATACGCAGTATTTT

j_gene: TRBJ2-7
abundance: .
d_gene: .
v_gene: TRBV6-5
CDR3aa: CASMDSPGEQYF
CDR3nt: TGTGCCAGCATGGACAGTCCGGGTGAGCAGTACTTC

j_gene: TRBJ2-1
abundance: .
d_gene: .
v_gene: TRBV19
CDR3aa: CASTRTPSSYNEQFF
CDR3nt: TGTGCCAGTACCCGGACCCCTAGCTCCTACAATGAGCAGTTCTTC

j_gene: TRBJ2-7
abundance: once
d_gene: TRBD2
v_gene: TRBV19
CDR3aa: CASTSSGRAHEQYF
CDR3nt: TGTGCCAGTACCTCTAGCGGGAGGGCGCACGAGCAGTACTTC

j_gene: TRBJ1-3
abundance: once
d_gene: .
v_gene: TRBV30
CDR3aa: CAWRGAGNTIYF
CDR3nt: TGTGCCTGGAGGGGAGCTGGAAACACCATATATTTT

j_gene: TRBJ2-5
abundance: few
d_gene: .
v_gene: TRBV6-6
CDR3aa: CASSYSVGTQETQYF
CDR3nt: TGTGCCAGCAGTTACTCAGTGGGTACCCAAGAGACCCAGTACTTC

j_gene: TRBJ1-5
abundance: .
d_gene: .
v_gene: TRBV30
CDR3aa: CAWSDRGTANQPQHF
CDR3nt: TGTGCCTGGAGCGACCGCGGGACGGCGAATCAGCCCCAGCATTTT

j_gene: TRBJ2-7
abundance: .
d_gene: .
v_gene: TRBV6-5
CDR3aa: CASRHPWDIYEQYF
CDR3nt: TGTGCCAGCAGACATCCCTGGGACATCTACGAGCAGTACTTC

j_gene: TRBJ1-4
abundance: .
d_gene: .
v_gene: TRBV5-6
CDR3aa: CASSWGRNNEKLFF
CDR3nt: TGTGCCAGCAGCTGGGGACGGAATAATGAAAAACTGTTTTTT

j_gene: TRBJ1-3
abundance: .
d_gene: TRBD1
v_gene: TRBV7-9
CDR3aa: CASSALQGVSGNTIYF
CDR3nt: TGTGCCAGCAGCGCACTTCAGGGGGTCTCTGGAAACACCATATATTTT

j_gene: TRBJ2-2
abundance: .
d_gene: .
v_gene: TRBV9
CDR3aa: CASSVRLTAGYTGELFF
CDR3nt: TGTGCCAGCAGCGTTAGACTTACAGCCGGATACACCGGGGAGCTGTTTTTT

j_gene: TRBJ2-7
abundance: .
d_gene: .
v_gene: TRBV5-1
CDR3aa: CASSLRVAREQYF
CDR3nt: TGCGCCAGCAGCTTGAGGGTTGCGCGGGAGCAGTACTTC

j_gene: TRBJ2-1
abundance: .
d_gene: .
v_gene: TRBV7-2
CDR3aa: CASSFGGTSYNEQFF
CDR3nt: TGTGCCAGCAGCTTCGGAGGGACTTCCTACAATGAGCAGTTCTTC

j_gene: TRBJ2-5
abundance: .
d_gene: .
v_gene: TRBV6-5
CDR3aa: CASRRGLETQYF
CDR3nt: TGTGCCAGCAGGAGGGGGTTAGAGACCCAGTACTTC

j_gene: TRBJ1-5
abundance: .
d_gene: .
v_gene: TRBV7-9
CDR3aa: CASSQVKPQHF
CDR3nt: TGTGCCAGCAGCCAAGTCAAGCCCCAGCATTTT

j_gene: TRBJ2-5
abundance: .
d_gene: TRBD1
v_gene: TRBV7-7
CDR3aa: CASSAGGQRETQYF
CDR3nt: TGTGCTAGCAGCGCAGGGGGTCAACGAGAGACCCAGTACTTC

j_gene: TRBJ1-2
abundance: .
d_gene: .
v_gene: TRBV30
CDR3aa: CAWSDRNYGYTF
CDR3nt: TGTGCCTGGAGTGACAGAAACTATGGCTACACCTTC

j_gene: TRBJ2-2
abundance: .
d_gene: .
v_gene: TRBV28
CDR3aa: CASREANTGELFF
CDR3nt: TGTGCCAGCAGGGAGGCGAACACCGGGGAGCTGTTTTTT

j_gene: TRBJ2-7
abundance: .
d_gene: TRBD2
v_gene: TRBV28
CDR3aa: CASSFPLASGSYEQYF
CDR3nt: TGTGCCAGCAGTTTCCCGCTGGCTAGCGGGTCCTACGAGCAGTACTTC

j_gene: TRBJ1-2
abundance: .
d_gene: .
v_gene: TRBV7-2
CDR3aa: CASSFPMTGSYYGYTF
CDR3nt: TGTGCCAGCAGCTTCCCTATGACAGGTTCTTACTATGGCTACACCTTC